This TCR beta chain was sequenced during a study of cytomegalovirus exposure and HLA in healthy donors. General study findings and limits: Most TCR sequences were uncommon, yet certain public TCRs appeared in many donors. Productive status was seen about 87% or about 30% of the time for most TCR beta V segments in an earlier analysis.

This CDR3 has 15 amino acids. V shed 8 bases, J shed 2 bases, and the junction held 9 bases outside the gene matches. CDR1 is MNHEY, CDR2 SMNVEV, per germline (reference sequence). This clone turned up a few times. Its cognate antigen is unknown. Amplification used 60 Vbeta primers and 13 Jbeta primers. Only in-frame clones appear in the TCRdb table, and some are missing; sequencing was by immunoSEQ multiplex PCR. The sample includes about 150,000 clones, roughly 88% of them seen just once. The source material was PBMCs. This receptor was obtained from a man aged 50 to 59 in good health and CMV-seropositive. The chain couples TRBV27 to TRBJ1-3; TRBD1 aligns across 7 bases. This CDR3 reads CASGSAGGTGNTIYF. CDR3 bases: TGTGCCAGCGGATCAGCAGGGGGAACTGGAAACACCATATATTTT.